This T cell receptor beta chain stems from a study of CD8 T cells in ankylosing spondylitis. TCRdb processed the 5' RACE reads anew with MiXCR; each CDR3 protein has one entry. The table records hundreds of thousands of distinct CDR3 sequences, 20% of them present only once. Sequencing used blood, either unsorted or a sorted T cell fraction (not recorded which). This TCR was recovered from a male donor with ankylosing spondylitis or in good health (not recorded which).

CDR3 sequence: CASSYRGFGNSPLHF. The CDR3 coding sequence is TGTGCCAGCAGTTACAGGGGGTTTGGTAATTCACCCCTCCACTTT. V usage is TRBV27 and J usage is TRBJ1-6; 8 positions agree with TRBD1. Germline V CDR1 and CDR2: MNHEY, SMNVEV (reference sequence). This CDR3 is 15 amino acids long. V lost 4 bases and J lost 6; bases outside the gene matches: 5.